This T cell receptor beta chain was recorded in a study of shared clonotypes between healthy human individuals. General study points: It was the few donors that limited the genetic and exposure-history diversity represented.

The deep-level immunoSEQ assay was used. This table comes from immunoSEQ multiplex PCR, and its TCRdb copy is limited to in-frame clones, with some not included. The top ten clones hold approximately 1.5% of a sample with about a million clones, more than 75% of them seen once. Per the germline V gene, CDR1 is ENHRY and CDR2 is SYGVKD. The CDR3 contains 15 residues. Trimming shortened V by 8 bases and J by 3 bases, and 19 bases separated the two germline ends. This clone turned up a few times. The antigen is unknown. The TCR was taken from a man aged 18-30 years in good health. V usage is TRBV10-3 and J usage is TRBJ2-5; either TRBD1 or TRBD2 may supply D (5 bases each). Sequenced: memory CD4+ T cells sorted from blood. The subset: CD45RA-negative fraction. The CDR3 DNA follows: TGTGCCATCGGCCGGGGCAGAGGAGAGGAAGAGACCCAGTACTTC. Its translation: CAIGRGRGEEETQYF.